This TCR beta chain appears in the sequencing data of a study of cytomegalovirus exposure and HLA in healthy donors. From germline, CDR1 is LGHNA and CDR2 YSLEER. The CDR3 loop spans 16 amino acids. Trimming at V came to 0 bases and at J to 9 bases, leaving 7 bases not matched to a gene. Study-level results: Later work showed greater clonal expansion in HLA-associated TCR beta chains than in equally common others. In vitro checks showed that a few CMV-associated chains really do target CMV antigens.

PCR amplification relied on 60 Vbeta primers (plus 13 Jbeta primers). Original analysis: The count from a later analysis was about 80 million unique TCR beta chains, some 9.9 million of them shared. Clones were sequenced by immunoSEQ multiplex PCR, and TCRdb holds only the in-frame ones, with some missing. That table supplies the V and J calls and clone size; D and trimming were determined from the DNA. The table records 100,000 to 150,000 clones, roughly four fifths of them present only once. Note on this clone: Its antigen is currently unknown.

The TCR originated in a woman in her forties or fifties in good health and CMV-seronegative. Sequenced input: PBMCs. The chain combines TRBV4-3 with TRBJ2-2; 10 nucleotides agree with TRBD2. The CDR3 reads CASSQDRASGSWELFF. DNA of the CDR3: TGCGCCAGCAGCCAAGATAGGGCTAGCGGGAGCTGGGAGCTGTTTTTT.